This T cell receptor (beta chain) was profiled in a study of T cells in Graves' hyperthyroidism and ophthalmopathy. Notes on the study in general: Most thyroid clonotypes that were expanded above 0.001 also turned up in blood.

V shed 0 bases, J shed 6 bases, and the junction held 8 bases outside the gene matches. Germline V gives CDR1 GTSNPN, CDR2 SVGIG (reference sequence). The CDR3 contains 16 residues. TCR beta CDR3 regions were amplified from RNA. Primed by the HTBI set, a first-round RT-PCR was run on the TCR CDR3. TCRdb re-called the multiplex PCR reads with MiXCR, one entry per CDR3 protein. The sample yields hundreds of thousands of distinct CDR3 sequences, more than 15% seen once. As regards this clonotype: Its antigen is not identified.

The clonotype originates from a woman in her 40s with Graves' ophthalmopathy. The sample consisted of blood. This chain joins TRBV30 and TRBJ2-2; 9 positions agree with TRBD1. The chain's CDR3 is CAWSVLFGTGPGELFF. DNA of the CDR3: TGTGCCTGGAGTGTACTATTTGGGACAGGGCCCGGGGAGCTGTTTTTT.